Reported below is one TCR beta chain. The authors isolated at least 6 million PBMCs per sample. The total RNA that was extracted per sample amounted to at least 5 micrograms. Germline CDR1 reads DFQATT; CDR2 reads SNEGSKA (reference sequence). The CDR3 extends over 15 amino acids. V was cut by 3 bases and J by 4 bases, with 17 bases left in between. Using a J-beta primer mix together with a sample-barcoded 5' primer, a second PCR was run for about 7 to 12 cycles. Every cDNA was tagged by a template-switch adaptor with 12 random nucleotides. TCRdb recomputed calls from the 5' RACE reads with MiXCR, one row per CDR3 protein. Of about 600,000 distinct CDR3 sequences listed, roughly 48% are singletons. This sample was taken from a study of blood T cells in healthy people across ages.

This sequence was found in a man older than 75 in good health. The sequenced material came from blood. This chain links TRBV20-1 with TRBJ2-3; the D gene is possibly TRBD2 (6 bases). The CDR3 reads CSASLRGGGADTQYF. DNA of the CDR3: TGCAGTGCTAGTCTGAGGGGAGGAGGAGCAGATACGCAGTATTTT.